The 17 T cell receptor beta chains presented below share a single source sample, sequenced in a study of T cell responses to AZD1222 COVID-19 vaccine listed by TCRdb under 2021. The library was generated by the immunoSEQ multiplex PCR assay. In TCRdb, the immuneACCESS table is reduced to in-frame sequences with V and J assigned. These tables do not hold every clone; where another copy was compared, an unresolved V gene accounts for under half, and the others remain unexplained. Here the sample has 150,000 or so clones; around 90% occur a single time. Over 1.1% of the sample is in the top ten clones. Sample time point, as interpreted from the label and publication: baseline before first vaccination. Sample: peripheral blood, taken on day 0 of AZD1222 vaccination. These TCRs come from an adult in good health.

The V call is TRBV4-3, the J call TRBJ2-7, with 14 bases lining up with TRBD2. Germline trimming cut 0 bases from V and 5 bases from J; bases unmatched to any gene: 6. This CDR3 comprises 17 residues. Germline V gene lookup returns CDR1 LGHNA and CDR2 YSLEER. This CDR3 is CASSQDWGTSGSHEQYF. CDR3 nucleotide sequence: TGCGCCAGCAGCCAAGATTGGGGGACTAGCGGGAGCCACGAGCAGTACTTC.

The V and J genes are TRBV12-5 and TRBJ2-1; perhaps TRBD2 as D (5 bases). Looked up from germline, CDR1 is LGHNT and CDR2 is FRNRAP. This CDR3 is built from 16 residues. The V and J ends lost 2 bases and 4 bases respectively, with 15 bases between them. The CDR3 here is CASGLSRAGPYNEQFF. The CDR3 bases are TGTGCTAGTGGTTTGTCGCGGGCCGGTCCATACAATGAGCAGTTCTTC.

This clone has a handful of counts. The rearrangement joins TRBV5-5 to TRBJ2-1; TRBD2 might be the D (5 bases). This CDR3 has 14 residues. Germline CDR1 reads SGHKS; CDR2 reads YYEKEE (reference sequence). The V and J ends lost 0 bases and 6 bases respectively, with 10 bases between them. The CDR3 nucleotides read TGTGCCAGCAGCTTGGCGGGATATAGCAATGAGCAGTTCTTC. Its protein product is CASSLAGYSNEQFF.

This chain joins TRBV7-2 and TRBJ2-1; 8 bases are a match to TRBD2. The V gene end was trimmed by 7 bases and the J gene end by 7 bases; junction bases not matched to a gene: 12. This CDR3 has 15 residues. Germline loops: CDR1 SGHTA, CDR2 FQGNSA. CDR3: CASTSQSGSGNEQFF. As DNA, the CDR3 is TGTGCCAGCACGTCTCAGAGCGGGAGTGGTAATGAGCAGTTCTTC.

The chain uses TRBV18 and TRBJ2-3, with D perhaps matching TRBD2 (6 bases). The V end lost 3 bases, the J end lost 1 base, and 11 bases lay between the germline ends. From germline, CDR1 is KGHSH and CDR2 LQKENI. The CDR3 spans 15 residues. The CDR3 sequence is CASSPLGGGTDTQYF. The CDR3 nucleotides are TGTGCCAGCTCACCCCTGGGAGGCGGCACAGATACGCAGTATTTT.

The V gene is TRBV4-3, the J gene TRBJ1-1; D is uncertain. CDR3 size: 17 residues. With 0 bases removed from V and 5 bases from J, the gap between germline ends came to 19 bases. CDR1 is LGHNA, CDR2 YSLEER, per germline. This chain's CDR3 is CASSQDPPGSALTEAFF. The DNA for the CDR3 is TGCGCCAGCAGCCAAGATCCCCCAGGTTCAGCCTTGACTGAAGCTTTCTTT.

The rearrangement links TRBV3-1 (or the pseudogene TRBV3-2) to TRBJ2-5; D not resolved. V was shortened by 5 bases and J by 9 bases, with 10 bases between the two germline ends. This CDR3 is built from 11 residues. Germline V gene data show CDR1 as LGHDT and CDR2 as YNNKEL (reference sequence). The CDR3 DNA sequence: TGTGCCAGCAGCTCACCCACGGCCCAGTACTTC. This sequence encodes CASSSPTAQYF.

The genes are TRBV6-1 and TRBJ2-7, with 7 positions matching TRBD2. The J segment lost 1 base and the V segment lost 1 base, leaving 1 base of the junction unmatched. CDR3 length: 14 residues. CDR1 MNHNS and CDR2 SASEGT come from the germline V gene. The CDR3 reads CASSEGGGSYEQYF. The CDR3 DNA reads TGTGCCAGCAGTGAAGGGGGGGGATCCTACGAGCAGTACTTC.

The genes are TRBV7-8 and TRBJ2-1; D is unclear. V was shortened by 4 bases and J by 0 bases, with 10 bases between the two germline ends. The CDR3 contains 15 residues. The germline V gene has CDR1 SGHVS and CDR2 FQNEAQ. Here the CDR3 reads CASSSFSSSYNEQFF. CDR3 DNA sequence: TGTGCCAGCAGCTCATTCAGTAGCTCCTACAATGAGCAGTTCTTC. Using reference TRBV7-8 and TRBJ2-1 for the parts outside the CDR3, the full variable domain is GAGVSQSPRYKVAKRGQDVALRCDPISGHVSLFWYQQALGQGPEFLTYFQNEAQLDKSGLPSDRFFAERPEGSVSTLKIQRTQQEDSAVYLCASSSFSSSYNEQFFGPGTRLTVL.

This rearrangement joins TRBV5-4 to TRBJ2-7; D ambiguous. CDR3 length: 13 amino acids. Germline V lookup: CDR1 SGHNT, CDR2 YYREEE (reference sequence). V lost 0 bases and J lost 1, with 5 bases in between. The CDR3 protein is CASSLGSSYEQYF. The DNA of the CDR3 is TGTGCCAGCAGCTTGGGTTCATCCTACGAGCAGTACTTC.

This clone has more than one count but fewer than ten. CDR3 region: CASSHSRVKNQPQHF. In DNA form, the CDR3 reads TGTGCCAGTTCCCACTCGCGGGTAAAGAATCAGCCCCAGCATTTT. The genes are TRBV19 and TRBJ1-5, with D unresolved. Deletions cut 8 bases from V and 4 bases from J, with 18 bases between. CDR3 length: 15 residues. The V gene's germline CDR1 is LNHDA and CDR2 SQIVND (reference sequence).

The chain recombines TRBV6-5 with TRBJ1-5, with a tentative D call TRBD1 (6 bases). V lost 11 bases and J 2 bases, leaving 16 bases between the germline ends. In germline, CDR1 is MNHEY, CDR2 SVGAGI. CDR3 length: 14 residues. CDR3 sequence reads: CAGRKEGGNQPQHF. The CDR3 region has the DNA TGTGCCGGGAGAAAGGAGGGGGGCAATCAGCCCCAGCATTTT.

V usage is TRBV7-6 and J usage is TRBJ2-3; 12 bases align to TRBD2. The V gene's germline CDR1 is SGHVS and CDR2 FNYEAQ. The V segment lost 2 bases and the J segment 4 bases; nucleotides outside the gene matches: 7. The CDR3 loop spans 17 amino acids. The CDR3 loop is CASSLSSGRGGPDTQYF. CDR3 DNA: TGTGCCAGCAGCTTATCTAGCGGGAGGGGGGGCCCAGATACGCAGTATTTT.

This clone occurred once. The chain uses TRBV10-3 and TRBJ1-5; possible D gene TRBD1, 5 bases. Between the trimmed V and J ends, which lost 3 bases and 3 bases, there was a span of 9 bases. Germline V gene lookup returns CDR1 ENHRY and CDR2 SYGVKD. The CDR3 runs 14 residues. The CDR3, as DNA: TGTGCCATCAGTGATGTGGACAACAATCAGCCCCAGCATTTT. It specifies CAISDVDNNQPQHF.

The CDR3 here is CASSFAGGSYEQYF. In DNA, the CDR3 is TGTGCCAGCAGTTTTGCGGGAGGCTCCTACGAGCAGTACTTC. V and J are TRBV27 and TRBJ2-7, with 8 nucleotides matching TRBD2. The J segment lost 0 bases and the V segment lost 3 bases, leaving 1 base of the junction unmatched. The CDR3 runs to 14 residues. Germline CDR1 and CDR2: MNHEY and SMNVEV (reference sequence).

The chain couples TRBV29-1 to TRBJ1-1, with D uncertain. The CDR3 length is 11 residues. From germline, CDR1 is SQVTM and CDR2 ANQGSEA. Trimming left V 7 bases short and J 1 base short, with 7 bases between. CDR3 loop: CSGGSNTEAFF. CDR3 coding DNA: TGCAGCGGGGGTTCGAACACTGAAGCTTTCTTT.

This rearrangement joins TRBV27 to TRBJ2-7; 12 bases are a match to TRBD2. Looked up from germline, CDR1 is MNHEY and CDR2 is SMNVEV (reference sequence). The CDR3 runs to 16 residues. The V segment lost 4 bases and the J segment 1 base; nucleotides outside the gene matches: 5. CDR3 DNA sequence: TGTGCCAGCAGTTGGCTAGCGGGAGGGAGGTCCTACGAGCAGTACTTC. Protein sequence: CASSWLAGGRSYEQYF.